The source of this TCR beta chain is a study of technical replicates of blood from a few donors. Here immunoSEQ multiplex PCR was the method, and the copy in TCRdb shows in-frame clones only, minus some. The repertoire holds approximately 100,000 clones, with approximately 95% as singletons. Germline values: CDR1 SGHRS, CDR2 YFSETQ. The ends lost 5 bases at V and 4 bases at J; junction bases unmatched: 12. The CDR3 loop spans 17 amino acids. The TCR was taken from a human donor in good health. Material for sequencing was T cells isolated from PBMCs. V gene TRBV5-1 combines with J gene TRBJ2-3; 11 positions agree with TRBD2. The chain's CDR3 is CASRQTPLAGGPDTQYF. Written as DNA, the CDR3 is TGCGCCAGCAGACAAACGCCTCTAGCGGGGGGCCCAGATACGCAGTATTTT.